Listed below are T cell receptor beta chains from one sample, sequenced in a study of naive and memory T cell subsets. TCRdb fed the UMI-ligation and nested PCR reads into MiXCR, producing one record per CDR3 protein. The table includes 84,000 or so distinct CDR3 sequences, approximately 6.5% detected once. Input material: central memory CD4+ T cells from blood. These receptors all come from a human donor in good health. The CDR3 runs from the conserved cysteine through the conserved F or W. D genes are given only for firm matches. Clone size is stated in some rows and not others, as once, few, many or a class when expanded.

cdr3_length | d_call | j_call | v_call | clone_size | cdr3_nt | cdr3_aa
15 | . | TRBJ2-2 | TRBV7-6 | . | TGTGCCAGCAGCTTAGGGACCGATAACACCGGGGAGCTGTTTTTT | CASSLGTDNTGELFF
13 | . | TRBJ1-1 | TRBV10-3 | many | TGTGCCATCAGTAACGCAGCGAACACTGAAGCTTTCTTT | CAISNAANTEAFF
15 | TRBD1 | TRBJ2-7 | TRBV18 | . | TGTGCCAGCTCACCACCGGGGGACAGGGGCCACGAGCAGTACTTC | CASSPPGDRGHEQYF
14 | . | TRBJ1-1 | TRBV6-5 | many | TGTGCCAGCAGTATAAGTCAGGGAGGGTTTGAAGCTTTCTTT | CASSISQGGFEAFF
15 | TRBD2 | TRBJ2-5 | TRBV10-2 | . | TGCGCCAGCAGGGGACTAGCGGGGCTAGGAGAGACCCAGTACTTC | CASRGLAGLGETQYF
15 | TRBD1 | TRBJ2-5 | TRBV5-1 | . | TGCGCCAGCAGCACGACAGGGGGCGACCAAGAGACCCAGTACTTC | CASSTTGGDQETQYF
15 | . | TRBJ2-1 | TRBV20-1 | . | TGCAGTGCTAGAGATGGATCGTCCTGGTACAATGAGCAGTTCTTC | CSARDGSSWYNEQFF
14 | . | TRBJ2-5 | TRBV20-1 | few | TGCAGTGCACACACCATACAGGGTAGTAAGGCCCAGTACTTC | CSAHTIQGSKAQYF
14 | . | TRBJ2-7 | TRBV28 | many | TGTGCCAGCAGGCGGACAGGAGGGTCCTACGAGCAGTACTTC | CASRRTGGSYEQYF
14 | . | TRBJ1-3 | TRBV2 | . | TGTGCCAGCAGTAGGGACGGACTTGGAAACACCATATATTTT | CASSRDGLGNTIYF
12 | TRBD1 | TRBJ2-7 | TRBV7-2 | many | TGTGCCAGCAGCTTGACAGGGGCCGAGCAGTACTTC | CASSLTGAEQYF
18 | TRBD2 | TRBJ2-3 | TRBV18 | few | TGTGCCAGCTCACCACTACCGACTAGCGGGCTTAGCACAGATACGCAGTATTTT | CASSPLPTSGLSTDTQYF
11 | . | TRBJ2-3 | TRBV25-1 | few | TGTGCCAGCAGGGGCCCCGTGGTGCAGTATTTT | CASRGPVVQYF
13 | . | TRBJ1-2 | TRBV4-2 | few | TGTGCCAGCAGCCGAAGGGAGGGCGACGGCTACACCTTC | CASSRREGDGYTF
16 | . | TRBJ2-1 | TRBV4-3 | few | TGCGCCAGCAGCCAACTTTCGGTGAGCTCCTACAATGAGCAGTTCTTC | CASSQLSVSSYNEQFF
14 | . | TRBJ1-1 | TRBV10-3 | . | TGTGCCATCAGTGCCGGCGGAATGGGCACTGAAGCTTTCTTT | CAISAGGMGTEAFF
11 | . | TRBJ2-3 | TRBV29-1 | many | TGCAGCGTTGTCACGGTAGATACGCAGTATTTT | CSVVTVDTQYF
15 | . | TRBJ1-2 | TRBV12-3/TRBV12-4 | . | TGTGCCAGCAGCCTACTAGGGGGGGGGGCTTATGGCTACACCTTC | CASSLLGGGAYGYTF
13 | . | TRBJ2-7 | TRBV6-6 | . | TGTGCCAGCAGTTACGTGGGTTTTCACGAGCAGTACTTC | CASSYVGFHEQYF
14 | . | TRBJ1-3 | TRBV30 | many | TGTGCCTGGAGTCCTTGGTCCTCTGGAAACACCATATATTTT | CAWSPWSSGNTIYF
16 | . | TRBJ1-5 | TRBV15 | many | TGTGCCACCAGCAGAGATAAGGGACGGGGGCATCAGCCCCAGCATTTT | CATSRDKGRGHQPQHF
15 | TRBD1 | TRBJ2-3 | TRBV7-9 | . | TGTGCCAGCAGCTTGAGACAGGGGACCACAGATACGCAGTATTTT | CASSLRQGTTDTQYF
15 | TRBD1 | TRBJ1-1 | TRBV19 | . | TGTGCCAGTAGGGGGACAGGGGGCCGGGACTGGGAAGCTTTCTTT | CASRGTGGRDWEAFF
15 | . | TRBJ2-3 | TRBV20-1 | . | TGCAGTGCTAGAGATCGGAGGGCCTTCACAGATACGCAGTATTTT | CSARDRRAFTDTQYF
15 | . | TRBJ2-1 | TRBV7-3 | many | TGTGCCAGCAGCTTAGACTGGGGCCCCTACAATGAGCAGTTCTTC | CASSLDWGPYNEQFF
13 | . | TRBJ2-3 | TRBV14 | . | TGTGCCAGCAGCCAAGTCAGGACAGATACGCAGTATTTT | CASSQVRTDTQYF
9 | . | TRBJ1-2 | TRBV29-1 | many | TGCAGCGTTGGAGATGGCTACACCTTC | CSVGDGYTF
14 | . | TRBJ1-4 | TRBV18 | many | TGTGCCAGCTCACCGACCCAGATCGATGAAAAACTGTTTTTT | CASSPTQIDEKLFF
15 | . | TRBJ2-3 | TRBV20-1 | many | TGCAGTGCTACAATTGCATCCCAGCGCACAGATACGCAGTATTTT | CSATIASQRTDTQYF
16 | TRBD1 | TRBJ1-5 | TRBV12-3/TRBV12-4 | many | TGTGCCAGCAGGCTTAGCGGGGCTCGGGACAGTCAGCCCCAGCATTTT | CASRLSGARDSQPQHF
13 | . | TRBJ1-1 | TRBV24-1 | few | TGTGCCACCAGTCCCACAGGGAACACTGAAGCTTTCTTT | CATSPTGNTEAFF
16 | . | TRBJ2-3 | TRBV24-1 | few | TGTGCCACCAGTGATCGCAAACAGGGCCCCCCAGATACGCAGTATTTT | CATSDRKQGPPDTQYF
17 | . | TRBJ1-5 | TRBV14 | . | TGTGCCAGCAGCCAAGGGCGGGCAGGGACGGTCGTGCAGCCCCAGCATTTT | CASSQGRAGTVVQPQHF
16 | TRBD1 | TRBJ2-5 | TRBV20-1 | few | TGCAGTGCTAGACCCCGGACAGGGAAACTAGGAGAGACCCAGTACTTC | CSARPRTGKLGETQYF
13 | . | TRBJ2-2 | TRBV3-1 | . | TGTGCCAGCAGCCCTCCCGTCCTCGGGGAGCTTTTTTTT | CASSPPVLGELFF
12 | . | TRBJ1-1 | TRBV28 | many | TGTGCCAGCAGTTTACTCAAGACTGAAGCTTTCTTT | CASSLLKTEAFF
14 | TRBD1 | TRBJ1-1 | TRBV20-1 | few | TGCAGTGCTAGAACCGGGACAGGGGCCACTGAAGCTTTCTTT | CSARTGTGATEAFF
14 | TRBD1 | TRBJ2-7 | TRBV7-2 | many | TGTGCCAGCAGCAGGGGACAGGGGGCCTACGAGCAGTACTTC | CASSRGQGAYEQYF
14 | . | TRBJ1-1 | TRBV18 | many | TGTGCCAGCTCACTTAACAGCTTAGACACTGAAGCTTTCTTT | CASSLNSLDTEAFF
11 | . | TRBJ1-1 | TRBV10-3 | many | TGTGCCACCTCTAGAACCGATGAAGCTTTCTTT | CATSRTDEAFF
14 | TRBD1 | TRBJ2-7 | TRBV28 | many | TGTGCCAGCAGTCCACCGGGACAGGTATACGAGCAGTACTTC | CASSPPGQVYEQYF
17 | TRBD2 | TRBJ2-1 | TRBV12-3/TRBV12-4 | many | TGTGCCAGCAGTCCTCTGGGTAGCGGGGGGGGATACAATGAGCAGTTCTTC | CASSPLGSGGGYNEQFF
15 | . | TRBJ2-3 | TRBV5-5 | many | TGTGCCAGCAGCTTGGCCACAGTCCTGACAGATACGCAGTATTTT | CASSLATVLTDTQYF
17 | TRBD1 | TRBJ2-1 | TRBV15 | . | TGTGCCACCAGCAGAGATCGTTTACAGGGGAAGAAGAGTGAGCAGTTCTTC | CATSRDRLQGKKSEQFF
14 | TRBD1 | TRBJ2-7 | TRBV18 | many | TGTGCCAGCTCATCACCGGGACAGGGATACGAGCAGTACTTC | CASSSPGQGYEQYF
15 | . | TRBJ2-1 | TRBV11-3 | few | TGTGCCAGCAGCTTAGGACGCCTCTCCTACAATGAGCAGTTCTTC | CASSLGRLSYNEQFF
15 | . | TRBJ1-1 | TRBV12-3/TRBV12-4 | few | TGTGCCAGCAGTTTACCCGACAGGATGAACACTGAAGCTTTCTTT | CASSLPDRMNTEAFF
14 | TRBD1 | TRBJ1-5 | TRBV12-3/TRBV12-4 | many | TGTGCCAGCAGTGCGACAGGGCGCAATCAGCCCCAGCATTTT | CASSATGRNQPQHF
16 | . | TRBJ1-1 | TRBV12-3/TRBV12-4 | . | TGTGCCACACAACAACACAAAGGACAAGCGAACACTGAAGCTTTCTTT | CATQQHKGQANTEAFF
15 | . | TRBJ2-3 | TRBV9 | few | TGTGCCAGCAGCGTAGGTGGGTTACGCACAGATACGCAGTATTTT | CASSVGGLRTDTQYF
14 | TRBD1 | TRBJ1-2 | TRBV6-6 | many | TGTGCCAGCAGTTACAGGGCTCAGGGGGGTGGCTACACCTTC | CASSYRAQGGGYTF
16 | . | TRBJ1-1 | TRBV11-3 | few | TGTGCCAGCAGCCCGACCCGGGGGAGCCCGGGAACTGAAGCTTTCTTT | CASSPTRGSPGTEAFF